This note documents a single TCR beta chain sequence. The target antigen is unknown. This entry is derived from a study of T cell responses to AZD1222 COVID-19 vaccine. Whole-study results and caveats: With two AZD1222 doses given, Spike-specific TCR breadth and depth both rose. Seropositivity was recorded at baseline in only a handful of AZD1222 recipients.

The CDR3 totals 15 residues. The protocol was immunoSEQ multiplex PCR, while the TCRdb copy is restricted to in-frame clones and leaves out a portion. The sample has approximately 150,000 clones; around 91% are singletons. Recipients boosted at about 4 weeks or about 12 weeks are pooled. Sequences were derived from peripheral blood, sampled 28 days after the second AZD1222 dose. This chain connects TRBV12-2 to TRBJ1-5. TRBV12-2 is described as a pseudogene. The sequence derives from an adult who received the AZD1222 COVID-19 vaccine. This chain's CDR3 is CASRLARWGEQPQHF. In nucleotides, the CDR3 is TGTGCAAGTCGCTTAGCGCGCTGGGGAGAGCAGCCCCAGCATTTT.